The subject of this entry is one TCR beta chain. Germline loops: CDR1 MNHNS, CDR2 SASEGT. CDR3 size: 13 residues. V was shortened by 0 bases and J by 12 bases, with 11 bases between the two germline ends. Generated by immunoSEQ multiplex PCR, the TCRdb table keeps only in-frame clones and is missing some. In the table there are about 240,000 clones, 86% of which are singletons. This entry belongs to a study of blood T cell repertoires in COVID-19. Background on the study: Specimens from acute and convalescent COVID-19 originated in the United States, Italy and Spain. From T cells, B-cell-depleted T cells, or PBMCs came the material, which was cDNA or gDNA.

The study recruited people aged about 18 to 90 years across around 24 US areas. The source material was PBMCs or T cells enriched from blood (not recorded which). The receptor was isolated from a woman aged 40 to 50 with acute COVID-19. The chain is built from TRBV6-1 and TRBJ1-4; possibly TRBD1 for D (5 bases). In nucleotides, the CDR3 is TGTGCCAGCAGTGAAGCGTGGGCAGGGCAACTGTTTTTT. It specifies CASSEAWAGQLFF.